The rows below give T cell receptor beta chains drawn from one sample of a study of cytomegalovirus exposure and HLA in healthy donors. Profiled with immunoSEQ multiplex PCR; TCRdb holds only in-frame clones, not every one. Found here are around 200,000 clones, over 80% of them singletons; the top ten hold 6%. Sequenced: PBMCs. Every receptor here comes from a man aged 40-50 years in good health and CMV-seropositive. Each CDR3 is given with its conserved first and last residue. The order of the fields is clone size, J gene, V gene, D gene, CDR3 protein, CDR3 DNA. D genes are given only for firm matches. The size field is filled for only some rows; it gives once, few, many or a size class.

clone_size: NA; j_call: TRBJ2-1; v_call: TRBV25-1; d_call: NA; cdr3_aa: CASSPQGRMDYNEQFF; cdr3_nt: TGTGCCAGCAGTCCCCAGGGAAGAATGGACTACAATGAGCAGTTCTTC
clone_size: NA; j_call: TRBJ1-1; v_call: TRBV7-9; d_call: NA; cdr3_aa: CSSSLESVEAFF; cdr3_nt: TGTTCCAGCAGCTTGGAGTCAGTTGAAGCTTTCTTT
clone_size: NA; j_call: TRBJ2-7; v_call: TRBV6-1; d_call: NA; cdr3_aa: CASSEAPDSVSYEQYF; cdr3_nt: TGTGCCAGCAGTGAAGCCCCGGATAGCGTGTCCTACGAGCAGTACTTC
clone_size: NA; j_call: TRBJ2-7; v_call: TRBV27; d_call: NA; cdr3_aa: CASSSPTSSYEQYF; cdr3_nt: TGTGCCAGCAGTTCCCCGACTTCCTCCTACGAGCAGTACTTC
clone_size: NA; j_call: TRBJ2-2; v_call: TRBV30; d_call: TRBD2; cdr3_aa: CAWTFPGLAGGASTGELFF; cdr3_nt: TGTGCCTGGACATTCCCGGGACTAGCGGGAGGGGCGTCCACCGGGGAGCTGTTTTTT
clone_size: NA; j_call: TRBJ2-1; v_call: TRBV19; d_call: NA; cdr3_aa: CASSRGSVYNEQFF; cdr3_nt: TGTGCCAGTAGTCGCGGATCAGTCTACAATGAGCAGTTCTTC
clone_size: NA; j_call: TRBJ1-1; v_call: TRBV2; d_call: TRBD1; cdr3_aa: CASSTQTGTEAFF; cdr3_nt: TGTGCCAGCAGTACCCAGACAGGGACTGAAGCTTTCTTT
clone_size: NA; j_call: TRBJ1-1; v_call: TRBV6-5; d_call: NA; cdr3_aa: CASRPAQRNTEAFF; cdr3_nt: TGTGCCAGCAGACCCGCTCAGCGGAACACTGAAGCTTTCTTT
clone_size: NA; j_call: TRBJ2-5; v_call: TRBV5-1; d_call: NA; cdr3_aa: CASMETVQETQYF; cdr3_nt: TGCGCCAGCATGGAGACGGTGCAAGAGACCCAGTACTTC
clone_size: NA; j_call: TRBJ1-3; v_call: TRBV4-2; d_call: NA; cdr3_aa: CASSTHLAGAGNTIYF; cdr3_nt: TGTGCCAGCAGCACACACCTCGCAGGGGCAGGAAACACCATATATTTT
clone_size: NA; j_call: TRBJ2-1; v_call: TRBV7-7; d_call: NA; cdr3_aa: CASSLTLQGYEQFF; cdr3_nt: TGTGCCAGCAGCTTGACTCTTCAGGGGTATGAGCAGTTCTTC
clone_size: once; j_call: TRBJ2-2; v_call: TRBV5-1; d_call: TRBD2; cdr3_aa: CASSLRVAGGNTGELFF; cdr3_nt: TGCGCCAGCAGCCTCCGAGTAGCGGGAGGCAACACCGGGGAGCTGTTTTTT
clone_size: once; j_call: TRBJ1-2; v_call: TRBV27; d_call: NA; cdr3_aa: CASSPPGGLYGYTF; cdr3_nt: TGTGCCAGCAGTCCTCCGGGGGGGCTCTATGGCTACACCTTC